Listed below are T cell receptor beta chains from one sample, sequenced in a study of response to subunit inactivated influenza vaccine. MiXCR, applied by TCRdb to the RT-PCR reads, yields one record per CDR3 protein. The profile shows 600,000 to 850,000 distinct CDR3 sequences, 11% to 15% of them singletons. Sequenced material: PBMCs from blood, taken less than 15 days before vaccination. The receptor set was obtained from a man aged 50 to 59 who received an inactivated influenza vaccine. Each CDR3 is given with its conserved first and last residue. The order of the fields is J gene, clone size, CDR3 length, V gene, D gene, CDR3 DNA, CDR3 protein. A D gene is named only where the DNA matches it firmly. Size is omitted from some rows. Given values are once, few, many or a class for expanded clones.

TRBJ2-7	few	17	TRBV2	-	TGTGCCAGCAGTTCAATTCAACAGGGAGGCAGTGGTTACGAGCAGTACTTC	CASSSIQQGGSGYEQYF
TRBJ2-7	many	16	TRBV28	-	TGTGCCAGCAGTACCTCCGACAGGATCCCTTACTACGAGCAGTACTTC	CASSTSDRIPYYEQYF
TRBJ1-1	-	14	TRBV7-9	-	TGTGCCAGCAGCCAGCAGAGAGGGGACACTGAAGCTTTCTTT	CASSQQRGDTEAFF
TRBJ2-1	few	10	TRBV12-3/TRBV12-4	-	TGTGCCAGCAGGGGCCGTTCGTGGTTCTTC	CASRGRSWFF
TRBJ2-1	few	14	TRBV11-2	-	TGTGCCAGCAGCCGGGGTCCGGCTGCGCATGAGCAGTTCTTC	CASSRGPAAHEQFF
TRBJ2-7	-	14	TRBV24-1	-	TGTGCCACCAGTGACAGCCAAACGGGGGACGAGCAGTACTTC	CATSDSQTGDEQYF
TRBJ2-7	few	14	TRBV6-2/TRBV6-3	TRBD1	TGTGCCAGCAAACGGACAGGTGGATCCGGCGAGCAGTACTTC	CASKRTGGSGEQYF
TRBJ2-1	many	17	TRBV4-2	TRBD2	TGTGCCAGCAGCCAAGCGCCGGGACTAGCGGGGAACAATGAGCAGTTCTTC	CASSQAPGLAGNNEQFF
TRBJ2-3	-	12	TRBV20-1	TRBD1	TGCAGTGCTTCGGGACAGCCAGATGCGCAGTATTTT	CSASGQPDAQYF
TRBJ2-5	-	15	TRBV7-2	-	TGTGCCAGCAGCCTAACCGGACGGTTCCAAGAGACCCAGTACTTC	CASSLTGRFQETQYF
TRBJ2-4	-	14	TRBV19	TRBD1	TGTGCCAGTAGTAACCCGGGACAGGTAAACATTCAGTACTTC	CASSNPGQVNIQYF
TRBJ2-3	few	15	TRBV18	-	TGTGCCAGCTCACCACAAGGACCGCAGGGAGATACGCAGTATTTT	CASSPQGPQGDTQYF
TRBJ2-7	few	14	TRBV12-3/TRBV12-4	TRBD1	TGTGCCAGCAGTCCATCGGGACAGTACTACGAGCAGTACTTC	CASSPSGQYYEQYF
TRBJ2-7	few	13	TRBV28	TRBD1	TGTGCCAGCAGTCTCATAAACAGGGGTGAGCAGTACTTC	CASSLINRGEQYF
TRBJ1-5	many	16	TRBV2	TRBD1	TGTGCCAGCAGTCGGACAGGGGGCTTGGGCAATCAGCCCCAGCATTTT	CASSRTGGLGNQPQHF
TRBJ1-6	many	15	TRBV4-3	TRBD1	TGCGCCAGCAGCCAAACTCGACAGGGTAGTTCACCCCTCCACTTT	CASSQTRQGSSPLHF
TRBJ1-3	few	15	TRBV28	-	TGTGCCAGCAGTAACTACGACAACTCTGGAAACACCATATATTTT	CASSNYDNSGNTIYF
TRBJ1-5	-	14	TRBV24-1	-	TGTGCCACCAGTGATTTGCGTGCTACAAGACCCCAGCATTTT	CATSDLRATRPQHF
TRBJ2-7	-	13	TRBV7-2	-	TGTGCCAGCAGCTTAGTAGACCGGGGATGGCAGTACTTC	CASSLVDRGWQYF
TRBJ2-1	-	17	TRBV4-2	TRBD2	TGTGCCAGCAGCCCCGAAGCGGGGGTTAGCTCCTACAATGAGCAGTTCTTC	CASSPEAGVSSYNEQFF
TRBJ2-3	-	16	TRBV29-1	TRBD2	TGCAGCGGCACCGGGACTAGCGGAGGACCCACAGATACGCAGTATTTT	CSGTGTSGGPTDTQYF
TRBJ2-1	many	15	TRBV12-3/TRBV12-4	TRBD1	TGTGCCAGCAGTCTTGGACAGGGGGCGAGGAATGAGCAGTTCTTC	CASSLGQGARNEQFF
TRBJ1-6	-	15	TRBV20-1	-	TGCAGTGCTAGATCGGCGACAGGACGATGGTCACCCCTCCACTTT	CSARSATGRWSPLHF
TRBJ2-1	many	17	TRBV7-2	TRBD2	TGTGCCAGCAGCTTAGAGCGGACTAGCGGCTGGGACAATGAGCAGTTCTTC	CASSLERTSGWDNEQFF
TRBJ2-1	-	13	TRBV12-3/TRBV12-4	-	TGTGCCAGCACCAAGGGAGCCCACAATGAGCAGTTCTTC	CASTKGAHNEQFF
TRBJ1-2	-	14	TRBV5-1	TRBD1	TGCGCCAGCAGCGCCCGGGACAGAGGATATGGCTACACCTTC	CASSARDRGYGYTF
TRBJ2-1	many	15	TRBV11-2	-	TGTGCCAGCAGCTTATCCGGGGGACCCTACAATGAGCAGTTCTTC	CASSLSGGPYNEQFF
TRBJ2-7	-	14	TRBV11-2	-	TGTGCCAGCAGCTTCCAGGTCGGCTCCTACGAGCAGTACTTC	CASSFQVGSYEQYF
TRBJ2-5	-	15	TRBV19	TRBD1	TGTGCCAGTAGTATGGACAGGGGAAGGCGGGAGACCCAGTACTTC	CASSMDRGRRETQYF
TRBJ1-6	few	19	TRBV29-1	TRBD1	TGCAGCGCTGGGGACAGGGATGTCTTGCATAGGGATATGGGTTCACCCCTCCACTTT	CSAGDRDVLHRDMGSPLHF
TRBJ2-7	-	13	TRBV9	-	TGTGCCAGCAGCGTAACAGAGACCTACGAGCAGTACTTC	CASSVTETYEQYF
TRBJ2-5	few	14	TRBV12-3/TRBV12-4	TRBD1	TGTGCCAGCAGTCGGACAGGGGGACCAGAGACCCAGTACTTC	CASSRTGGPETQYF
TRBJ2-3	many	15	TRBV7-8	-	TGTGCCAGCAGCTTAGCAGGCCATAGCACAGATACGCAGTATTTT	CASSLAGHSTDTQYF
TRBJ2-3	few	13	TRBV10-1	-	TGCGCCAGCTCCGAGGGGCAGGGAGATACGCAGTATTTT	CASSEGQGDTQYF
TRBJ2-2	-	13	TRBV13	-	TGTGCCAGCAGCCGCCTTATGGGCGGGGAGCTGTTTTTT	CASSRLMGGELFF
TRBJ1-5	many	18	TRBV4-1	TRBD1	TGCGCCAGCAGCCAGGTCCGGGGACAGGGTGGGGTTCATCAGCCCCAGCATTTT	CASSQVRGQGGVHQPQHF
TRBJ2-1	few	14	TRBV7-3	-	TGTGCCAGCGGGGCAGGGGACGGCTACAATGAGCAGTTCTTC	CASGAGDGYNEQFF
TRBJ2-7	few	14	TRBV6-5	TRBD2	TGTGCCAGCAGTTTCCTAGCGGGGGTCTACGAGCAGTACTTC	CASSFLAGVYEQYF
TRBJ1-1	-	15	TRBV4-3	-	TGCGCCAGCAGCCAAGAATCCGTAGTGAACACTGAAGCTTTCTTT	CASSQESVVNTEAFF
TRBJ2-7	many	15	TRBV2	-	TGTGCCAGCAGTGAAACGCCCGGCCCACTGGGGGAGCAGTACTTC	CASSETPGPLGEQYF
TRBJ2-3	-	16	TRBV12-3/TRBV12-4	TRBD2	TGTGCCAGCAGTCCTGAAAGGCGGGGGGGCACAGATACGCAGTATTTT	CASSPERRGGTDTQYF
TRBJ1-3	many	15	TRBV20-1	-	TGCAGTGCCCCAAAGGGACCCAAGGCTGGAAACACCATATATTTT	CSAPKGPKAGNTIYF
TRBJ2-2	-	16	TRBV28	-	TGTGCCAGCAGTTTATCTTCGGGAGCCGGCACCGGGGAGCTGTTTTTT	CASSLSSGAGTGELFF
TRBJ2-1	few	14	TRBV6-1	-	TGTGCCAGCAGTCCGCAGACAACCTACAATGAGCAGTTCTTC	CASSPQTTYNEQFF
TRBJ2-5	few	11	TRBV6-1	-	TGTGCCAGCAGCGGATCGGAGACCCAGTACTTC	CASSGSETQYF
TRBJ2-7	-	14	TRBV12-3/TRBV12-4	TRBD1	TGTGCCAGCAGTTTAATCCTGACAGGGGACGAGCAGTACTTC	CASSLILTGDEQYF
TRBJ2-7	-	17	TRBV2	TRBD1	TGTGCCAGCAGTTCTTTCTCTACAGGGGGCGAGGGCTACGAGCAGTACTTC	CASSSFSTGGEGYEQYF
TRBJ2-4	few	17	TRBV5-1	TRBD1	TGCGCCAGCAGCTTAAGGCCGACAGGGGGAACCAAAAACATTCAGTACTTC	CASSLRPTGGTKNIQYF
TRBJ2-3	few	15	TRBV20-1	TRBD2	TGCAGTGCAGGACTAGCGGGGTATAGCACAGATACGCAGTATTTT	CSAGLAGYSTDTQYF
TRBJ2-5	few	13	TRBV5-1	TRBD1	TGCGCCAGCCGAGGGACAGTGACAGAGACCCAGTACTTC	CASRGTVTETQYF
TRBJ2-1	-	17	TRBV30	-	TGTGCCTGGAGTACCATAAGACAGACCCGCTCCTACTATGAGCAGTTCTTC	CAWSTIRQTRSYYEQFF
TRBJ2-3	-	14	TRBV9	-	TGTGCCAGCAGCGTAGGTTCAGGCTCAGATACGCAGTATTTT	CASSVGSGSDTQYF
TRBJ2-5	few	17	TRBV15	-	TGTGCCACCAGCAGCCCTCCCCGGGGGCTGGTCATTGAGACCCAGTACTTC	CATSSPPRGLVIETQYF
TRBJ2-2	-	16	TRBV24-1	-	TGTGCCACCAGTGGCTTCGGCCCGCCGAGCACCGGGGAGCTGTTTTTT	CATSGFGPPSTGELFF
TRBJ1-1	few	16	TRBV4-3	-	TGCGCCAGCAGCCAAGATCGGCAGCTACCAAACACTGAAGCTTTCTTT	CASSQDRQLPNTEAFF
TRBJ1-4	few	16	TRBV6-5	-	TGTGCCAGCAGTTCATCTCCGGTAACCTCGGGGGAAAAACTGTTTTTT	CASSSSPVTSGEKLFF
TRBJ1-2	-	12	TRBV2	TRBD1	TGTGCCAGCAGTTCGACAGGGTTGGGCTACACCTTC	CASSSTGLGYTF